Presented here are 8 T cell receptor beta chains from one specimen sequenced in a study of CD8+ T cells in alopecia areata. Extracted from the samples, RNA was reverse transcribed into cDNA to serve as the sequencing template. Method: immunoSEQ multiplex PCR; TCRdb's copy keeps in-frame clones and lacks some. The table records roughly 150,000 clones, over 80% of them present only once. Sequenced material: CD8+ T cells sorted from blood, taken at week 0. These receptors came from a human donor with alopecia areata.

In this sample, this clone turned up once. This chain uses TRBV11-2 with TRBJ1-2, with 10 nucleotides matching TRBD1. Germline V CDR1 and CDR2: SGHAT, FQNNGV. The V and J ends lost 7 bases and 3 bases, in that order; junction bases with no gene match: 5. This CDR3 has 14 amino acids. The CDR3 DNA reads TGTGCCAGCACCTTTGGGACAGGGGACTATGGCTACACCTTC. Translated: CASTFGTGDYGYTF.

The chain carries TRBV4-1 and TRBJ1-1; possibly TRBD1 for D (6 bases). The V end lost 1 base, the J end lost 7 bases, and 13 bases lay between the germline ends. CDR1 is MGHRA, CDR2 YSYEKL, per germline. This CDR3 is built from 14 residues. The DNA of the CDR3 is TGCGCCAGCAGCCAAGTGGGGGGGCTGGTTGAAGCTTTCTTT. Residues: CASSQVGGLVEAFF.

This clone has a single count. The rearrangement joins TRBV13 to TRBJ1-1; D unresolved. The CDR3 is made up of 12 amino acids. Germline V lookup: CDR1 PRHDT, CDR2 FYEKMQ (reference sequence). V gave up 4 bases and J gave up 6 bases, with 9 bases separating them. The CDR3 here is CASSSFSPEAFF. The CDR3 DNA is TGTGCCAGCAGCTCCTTTAGCCCTGAAGCTTTCTTT.

V and J are TRBV6-5 and TRBJ2-7, with 11 bases lining up with TRBD2. Trimming at V came to 6 bases and at J to 2 bases, leaving 6 bases not matched to a gene. Germline loops: CDR1 MNHEY, CDR2 SVGAGI. The CDR3 is 15 amino acids. The CDR3 loop is CASSVLAGGPYEQYF. Written as DNA, the CDR3 is TGTGCCAGCAGCGTTCTAGCGGGGGGCCCCTACGAGCAGTACTTC.

V usage is TRBV7-9 and J usage is TRBJ2-7, with 7 bases identical to TRBD1. The CDR3 length is 14 residues. CDR1 and CDR2 from the germline V gene are SEHNR and FQNEAQ (reference sequence). The V segment lost 7 bases and the J segment 7 bases; nucleotides outside the gene matches: 13. CDR3 nucleotide sequence: TGTGCCAGCAACAGGGACAGCTCTACCAGTGAGCAGTACTTC. Encoded protein: CASNRDSSTSEQYF.

In nucleotides, the CDR3 is TGTGCCAGCAGCTTGGCACAGGGCTCTGGAAACACCATATATTTT. Amino acids: CASSLAQGSGNTIYF. This chain uses TRBV5-5 with TRBJ1-3; the D gene is possibly TRBD1 (6 bases). This CDR3 contains 15 residues. The germline V gene encodes CDR1 SGHKS and CDR2 YYEKEE (reference sequence). V was clipped by 0 bases and J by 0 bases, with 7 bases between them.

The CDR3 DNA sequence: TGTGCCAGCAGCTACAAGCCGGAAAACATTCAGTACTTC. It yields the protein CASSYKPENIQYF. The rearrangement uses TRBV11-2 and TRBJ2-4; no clear D. Per the germline V gene, CDR1 is SGHAT and CDR2 is FQNNGV. The CDR3 extends over 13 amino acids. Between the trimmed V and J ends, which lost 4 bases and 5 bases, there was a span of 9 bases.

The rearrangement joins TRBV7-9 to TRBJ2-7; 9 bases are shared with TRBD2. The germline V gene encodes CDR1 SEHNR and CDR2 FQNEAQ (reference sequence). This CDR3 comprises 14 residues. V lost 7 bases and J lost 5; bases outside the gene matches: 9. DNA of the CDR3: TGTGCCAGCACCTATAGCGGGAGTCTCCACGAGCAGTACTTC. Residues: CASTYSGSLHEQYF.